In this sample, the clone carrying this TCR beta chain turned up a few times. This CDR3 has 16 residues. CDR1 is SGHRS, CDR2 YFSETQ, per germline. J was trimmed by 0 bases and V by 3 bases; bases with no gene match: 5. The sample is drawn from a study of patients and donors after allogeneic stem cell transplantation. Via MiXCR, TCRdb re-called the RT-PCR reads, giving one row per CDR3 protein. The table includes 90,000 to 120,000 distinct CDR3 sequences, approximately 35% detected once. Sequenced material: blood, either unsorted or a sorted T cell fraction (not recorded which). The TCR sequence derives from a human donor who was either an allogeneic HSCT recipient or a stem cell or donor lymphocyte infusion donor (not recorded which). It is not recorded whose cells these are; they may come from a transplant donor. The V call is TRBV5-1, the J call TRBJ2-1; 8 bases align to TRBD2. The CDR3 here is CASSSRGDSSYNEQFF. CDR3 DNA sequence: TGCGCCAGCAGCTCGCGGGGGGATAGCTCCTACAATGAGCAGTTCTTC.